This entry lists 22 T cell receptor beta chains sequenced from one sample in a study of T cells in Graves' hyperthyroidism and ophthalmopathy (dated by TCRdb to the late 2010s). The library was produced with multiplex PCR. TCRdb shows the sequencer as Illumina HiSeq 2000. TCR beta CDR3 regions were amplified from RNA transcripts. The first round of RT-PCR for the TCR CDR3 was performed with the HTBI primer set and the Qiagen OneStep RT-PCR kit. In-frame beta chains were kept once TCRdb had trimmed the public reads at Q25 with fastp and called clones with MiXCR. One record per CDR3 amino acid sequence lists the most common genes and DNA. This sample gives almost 250,000 distinct CDR3 sequences in total; about 25% of them show up just once. Roughly 40% of the sample is held by the ten biggest clonotypes. Sequenced sample: blood. These receptor sequences come from a woman aged 40 to 50 with Graves' ophthalmopathy.

This clonotype was counted ten times or more. In DNA form, the CDR3 reads TGCAGTGTTCCGACCCACGTCGAGCAGTACTTC. Residues: CSVPTHVEQYF. This chain links TRBV20-1 with TRBJ2-7, with no clear D. This CDR3 region has 11 residues. The germline V and J ends were trimmed by 7 bases and 6 bases, with 13 bases remaining between them. CDR1 is DFQATT, CDR2 SNEGSKA, per germline (reference sequence).

In its sample, this clonotype was seen many times. The rearrangement uses TRBV19 and TRBJ2-2, with D maybe TRBD1 (5 bases). The CDR3 contains 14 residues. The germline V gene encodes CDR1 LNHDA and CDR2 SQIVND (reference sequence). The V and J ends lost 7 bases and 1 base respectively, with 10 bases between them. The CDR3 here is CASKNRRNTGELFF. The DNA of the CDR3 is TGTGCCAGTAAGAACAGGAGGAACACCGGGGAGCTGTTTTTT.

This clonotype occurred many times. The chain is built from TRBV6-1 and TRBJ2-7, with TRBD1 identical over 8 bases. Per the germline V gene, CDR1 is MNHNS and CDR2 is SASEGT. V was clipped by 2 bases and J by 2 bases; unmatched bases: 14. The CDR3 contains 18 residues. This CDR3 is CASSEKVVWTGLAYEQYF. CDR3 bases: TGTGCCAGCAGTGAAAAGGTGGTGTGGACAGGGCTGGCCTACGAGCAGTACTTC.

This clonotype was recorded many times. V and J are TRBV20-1 and TRBJ2-5; TRBD2 is a possible D gene (6 bases). This CDR3 region has 13 residues. Deletions cut 5 bases from V and 1 base from J, with 11 bases between. Germline V gives CDR1 DFQATT, CDR2 SNEGSKA (reference sequence). The CDR3 sequence: CSAPRDFQETQYF. CDR3 nucleotides: TGCAGTGCTCCCCGGGACTTCCAAGAGACCCAGTACTTC.

This chain uses TRBV5-1 with TRBJ1-1, with D maybe TRBD1 (6 bases). The CDR3 has 15 amino acids. V was pared by 4 bases and J by 3 bases, with 16 bases between. CDR1 SGHRS and CDR2 YFSETQ come from the germline V gene. CDR3 in amino acids: CASSLTGSFDTEAFF. The DNA for the CDR3 is TGCGCCAGCAGCCTGACAGGTTCCTTCGACACTGAAGCTTTCTTT. Full variable domain (rest looked up from reference TRBV5-1 and TRBJ1-1): KAGVTQTPRYLIKTRGQQVTLSCSPISGHRSVSWYQQTPGQGLQFLFEYFSETQRNKGNFPGRFSGRQFSNSRSEMNVSTLELGDSALYLCASSLTGSFDTEAFFGQGTRLTVV.

This clonotype was counted ten times or more. V gene TRBV7-9 combines with J gene TRBJ2-7, with D uncertain. V lost 6 bases and J lost 7, with 10 bases in between. This CDR3 spans 11 amino acids. Germline V lookup: CDR1 SEHNR, CDR2 FQNEAQ (reference sequence). The CDR3 loop reads CASSRGPEQYF. CDR3 bases: TGTGCCAGCAGTCGTGGACCAGAGCAGTACTTC.

A few counts support this clonotype. This chain links TRBV28 with TRBJ1-1; 8 nucleotides line up with TRBD1. After removal of 2 bases from V and 6 bases from J, the junction contained 2 bases not matched to a gene. CDR3 length equals 13 residues. CDR1 and CDR2 (germline): MDHEN, SYDVKM. The CDR3 nucleotides are TGTGCCAGCAGTTTAACAGGGGGGTCTGAAGCTTTCTTT. Residues: CASSLTGGSEAFF.

The chain has TRBV5-1 and TRBJ2-7; TRBD2 might be the D (6 bases). Trimming stripped 2 bases from V and 7 bases from J, with 19 bases between. The CDR3 loop spans 15 amino acids. CDR1 SGHRS and CDR2 YFSETQ come from the germline V gene. CDR3 nucleotide sequence: TGCGCCAGCAGCTTTAAACCGGGAGAGGTTTGGGAGCAGTACTTC. Translation: CASSFKPGEVWEQYF.

Here the CDR3 reads CASSLSGTGTTEAFF. The DNA of the CDR3 is TGTGCCAGCAGTTTATCCGGGACAGGTACCACTGAAGCTTTCTTT. The chain couples TRBV28 to TRBJ1-1; TRBD1 agrees at 8 bases. Losses at the gene ends were 1 base for V and 4 bases for J; bases not matched to a gene: 5. From germline, CDR1 is MDHEN and CDR2 SYDVKM. CDR3 size: 15 residues.

This clonotype has ten or more counts. The CDR3 here is CASRQHYEQYF. The CDR3, as DNA: TGTGCCAGCAGACAGCACTACGAGCAGTACTTC. V usage is TRBV28 and J usage is TRBJ2-7; D is unresolved. In germline, CDR1 is MDHEN, CDR2 SYDVKM. The CDR3 loop spans 11 amino acids. Trimming pared 6 bases from V and 3 bases from J, leaving 6 bases between.

This clonotype was counted at least ten times. The rearrangement joins TRBV24-1 to TRBJ1-1; 7 bases line up with TRBD1. Germline lookup yields CDR1 KGHDR and CDR2 SFDVKD. This CDR3 is 13 amino acids long. V lost 3 bases to trimming and J lost 8 bases; unmatched junction nucleotides: 5. CDR3 residues: CATSDRQGLEAFF. DNA of the CDR3: TGTGCCACCAGTGATAGACAGGGTCTCGAAGCTTTCTTT.

V and J are TRBV6-1 and TRBJ2-7; D perhaps matches TRBD1 (5 bases). V lost 4 bases to trimming and J lost 0 bases, with 16 bases between them. CDR1 is MNHNS and CDR2 is SASEGT in the germline V gene. The CDR3 length is 16 residues. The CDR3 protein is CASSGTTWGSSYEQYF. The CDR3 DNA is TGTGCCAGCAGTGGAACTACGTGGGGCAGCTCCTACGAGCAGTACTTC.

The chain employs TRBV4-1 and TRBJ1-4; D is perhaps TRBD1 (6 bases). The CDR3 contains 15 residues. V was clipped by 6 bases and J by 7 bases, with 18 bases between them. Germline V gene lookup returns CDR1 MGHRA and CDR2 YSYEKL. CDR3 bases: TGCGCCAGCAGAAATACGTTTGGCAGGGGTGAAAAACTGTTTTTT. As protein: CASRNTFGRGEKLFF.

This clonotype was detected ten times or more. The chain has TRBV7-8 and TRBJ2-2, with 11 bases lining up with TRBD2. With V trimmed by 2 bases and J by 7 bases, 6 bases remained unmatched. The germline V gene has CDR1 SGHVS and CDR2 FQNEAQ. The CDR3 runs 16 residues. DNA of the CDR3: TGTGCCAGCAGCTTAACTAGCGGGAGAAAGGACGGGGAGCTGTTTTTT. Encoded protein: CASSLTSGRKDGELFF.

This clonotype was seen repeatedly, ten times or more. The chain combines TRBV15 with TRBJ2-5, with 10 positions matching TRBD1. The CDR3 runs 15 residues. CDR1 is LNHNV and CDR2 is YYDKDF in the germline V gene (reference sequence). After removal of 1 base from V and 5 bases from J, the junction contained 4 bases not matched to a gene. In DNA form, the CDR3 reads TGTGCCACCAGCAGAGGGGACAGGGGTATGGAGACCCAGTACTTC. Protein product: CATSRGDRGMETQYF.

The chain couples TRBV6-2 or TRBV6-3 to TRBJ1-2; D gene ambiguous. The ends were cut back, 3 bases at V and 6 bases at J, with 8 bases in the middle. Germline CDR1 reads MNHEY; CDR2 reads SVGEGT. The CDR3 is 12 amino acids. The CDR3 sequence is CASSYSGNGYTF. Here the CDR3 DNA reads TGTGCCAGCAGTTATTCCGGGAATGGCTACACCTTC.

The chain recombines TRBV9 with TRBJ2-7; D remains ambiguous. The CDR3 has 13 residues. V was shortened by 0 bases and J by 7 bases, with 11 bases between the two germline ends. Per the germline V gene, CDR1 is SGDLS and CDR2 is YYNGEE. The DNA for the CDR3 is TGTGCCAGCAGCGTAGCTTCCCTGGGAGAGCAGTACTTC. It specifies CASSVASLGEQYF.

This clonotype has ten or more counts. This rearrangement joins TRBV27 to TRBJ2-7; 10 nucleotides agree with TRBD1. J lost 1 base, V lost 5 bases, and 8 bases had no gene match. Germline values: CDR1 MNHEY, CDR2 SMNVEV (reference sequence). CDR3 length equals 16 residues. The CDR3 nucleotides are TGTGCCAGCAGTCCGATCGGGACAGGGGATTCCTACGAGCAGTACTTC. Protein sequence: CASSPIGTGDSYEQYF.

This clonotype was seen repeatedly, ten times or more. This chain joins TRBV30 and TRBJ2-5, with D perhaps assigned TRBD1 or TRBD2 (6 bases each). This CDR3 has 15 amino acids. In germline, CDR1 is GTSNPN, CDR2 SVGIG (reference sequence). V gave up 3 bases and J gave up 2 bases, with 16 bases separating them. The CDR3 sequence: CAWRDLTGTQETQYF. The CDR3 DNA reads as TGTGCCTGGAGAGACCTAACAGGGACTCAAGAGACCCAGTACTTC.

This clonotype occurred many times. The chain is built from TRBV4-2 and TRBJ2-2, with D unclear. The CDR3 is made up of 12 amino acids. Germline-derived CDR1 and CDR2 are LGHNA and YNFKEQ. V lost 4 bases, J lost 7 bases, and 7 bases lay in between. The CDR3 sequence is CASSLRSGELFF. The CDR3 DNA follows: TGTGCCAGCAGCCTACGGAGCGGGGAGCTGTTTTTT.

This sequence joins TRBV6-1 and TRBJ2-5; D gene uncertain. The CDR3 has 12 residues. Germline CDR1 is MNHNS and CDR2 is SASEGT. V gave up 1 base and J gave up 7 bases, with 7 bases separating them. The CDR3: CASSEVVGTQYF. In DNA, the CDR3 is TGTGCCAGCAGTGAAGTAGTAGGGACCCAGTACTTC.

V and J are TRBV7-8 and TRBJ2-2, with 10 bases fitting TRBD1. Germline V lookup: CDR1 SGHVS, CDR2 FQNEAQ. With 1 base clipped from V and 5 bases from J, the junction kept 7 bases outside the gene matches. The CDR3 has 17 residues. In DNA form, the CDR3 reads TGTGCCAGCAGCTTAGTCCGCGGGACAGGGGCGACCGGGGAGCTGTTTTTT. Amino acids: CASSLVRGTGATGELFF.